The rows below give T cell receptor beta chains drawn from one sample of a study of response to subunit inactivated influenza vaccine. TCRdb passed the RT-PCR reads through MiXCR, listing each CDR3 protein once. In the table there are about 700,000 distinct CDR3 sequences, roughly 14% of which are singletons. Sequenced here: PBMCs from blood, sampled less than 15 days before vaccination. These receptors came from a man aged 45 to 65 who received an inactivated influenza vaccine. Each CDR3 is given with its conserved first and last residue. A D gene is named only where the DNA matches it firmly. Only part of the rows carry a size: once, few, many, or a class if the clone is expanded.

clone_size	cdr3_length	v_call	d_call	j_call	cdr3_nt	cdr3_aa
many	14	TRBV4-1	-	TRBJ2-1	TGCGCCAGCAGCCGGGAAGGAAACGTCAATGAGCAGTTCTTC	CASSREGNVNEQFF
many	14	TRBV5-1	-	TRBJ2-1	TGCGCCAGCAGCCCAGGGACATTCTACAATGAGCAGTTCTTC	CASSPGTFYNEQFF
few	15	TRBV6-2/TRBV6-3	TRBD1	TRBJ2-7	TGTGCCAGCACGCAAGCCCGGGACAGACCCTACGAGCAGTACTTC	CASTQARDRPYEQYF
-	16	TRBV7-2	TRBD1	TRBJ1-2	TGTGCCAGCAGCCCCCCTTTGGGACAGGGGCACTATGGCTACACCTTC	CASSPPLGQGHYGYTF
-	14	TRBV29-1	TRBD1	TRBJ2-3	TGCAGCGTTGAGACAGGGGTACACACAGATACGCAGTATTTT	CSVETGVHTDTQYF
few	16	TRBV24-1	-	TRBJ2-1	TGTGCCACCAGTGCTTCTTTAGCTAGCACCTACAATGAGCAGTTCTTC	CATSASLASTYNEQFF
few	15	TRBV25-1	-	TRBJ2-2	TGTGCCAGCAGTGAACAGTTTGGAGACACCGGGGAGCTGTTTTTT	CASSEQFGDTGELFF
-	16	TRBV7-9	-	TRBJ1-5	TGTGCCAGCAGCCTCGGTGCGGGGGCTAACTATCAGCCCCAGCATTTT	CASSLGAGANYQPQHF
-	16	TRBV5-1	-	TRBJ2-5	TGCGCCAGCAGCTTGGGCGACGTAGCCAGCAAAGAGACCCAGTACTTC	CASSLGDVASKETQYF
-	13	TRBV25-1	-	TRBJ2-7	TGTGCCAGCAGTGCGGGGAGTAGCCACGAGCAGTACTTC	CASSAGSSHEQYF
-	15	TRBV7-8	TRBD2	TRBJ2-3	TGTGCCAGCAGTCCCCGACTAGCGGGAGTCGGTACGCAGTATTTT	CASSPRLAGVGTQYF
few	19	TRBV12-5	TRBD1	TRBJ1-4	TGTGCTAGTGGTTTGGTACTCAAGGGACAGCAAGCAACTAATGAAAAACTGTTTTTT	CASGLVLKGQQATNEKLFF
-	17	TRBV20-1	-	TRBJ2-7	TGCAGTGCTAGAGATTCTCTAGGCCCCACCGCCTTCTACGAGCAGTACTTC	CSARDSLGPTAFYEQYF
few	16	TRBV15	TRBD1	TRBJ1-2	TGTGCCACCAGCAGAGAAGACAGGGGGACTAACTATGGCTACACCTTC	CATSREDRGTNYGYTF
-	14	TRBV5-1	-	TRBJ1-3	TGCGCCAGCAAAGAAGTATCGGGAGGAAACACCATATATTTT	CASKEVSGGNTIYF
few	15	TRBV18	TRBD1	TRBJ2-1	TGTGCCAGCTCACCAGGTGGGACAGGGGTCCATGAGCAGTTCTTC	CASSPGGTGVHEQFF
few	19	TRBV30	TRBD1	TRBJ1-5	TGTGCCTGGAGTGTACCCCCGGGACAGTCGTCCACGTTCGGTCAGCCCCAGCATTTT	CAWSVPPGQSSTFGQPQHF
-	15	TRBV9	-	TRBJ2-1	TGTGCCAGCAGCGTCGGAGGGCCCCTCTACAATGAGCAGTTCTTC	CASSVGGPLYNEQFF
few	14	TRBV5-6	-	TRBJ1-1	TGTGCCAGCACCCCGGGTTATTTGAACACTGAAGCTTTCTTT	CASTPGYLNTEAFF
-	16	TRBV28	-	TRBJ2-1	TGTGCCAGCAATGGAAGGGACCTAAGAGTAGGCAATGAGCAGTTCTTC	CASNGRDLRVGNEQFF
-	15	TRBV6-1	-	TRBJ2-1	TGTGCCAGCAGTGAATGGGCTATCGATGGGAATGAGCAGTTCTTC	CASSEWAIDGNEQFF
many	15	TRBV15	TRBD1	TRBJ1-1	TGTGCCACCAGCAGATACGGGACAGCGAACACTGAAGCTTTCTTT	CATSRYGTANTEAFF
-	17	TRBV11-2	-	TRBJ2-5	TGTGCCAGCAGTTTACATCCACCGGGACTTTCCCAAGAGACCCAGTACTTC	CASSLHPPGLSQETQYF
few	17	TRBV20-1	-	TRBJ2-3	TGCAGTGCTAGCAGGGTCACGGACTGGAGGAGCACAGATACGCAGTATTTT	CSASRVTDWRSTDTQYF
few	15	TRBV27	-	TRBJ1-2	TGTGCCAGCAGGGGATGGACAAAGCTTAACTATGGCTACACCTTC	CASRGWTKLNYGYTF
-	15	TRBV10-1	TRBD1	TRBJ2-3	TGCGCCAGCAGCCCCGGGACAGGGTACACAGATACGCAGTATTTT	CASSPGTGYTDTQYF
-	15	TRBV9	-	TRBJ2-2	TGTGCCAGCAGCGCCCACAGTGTCAGCACCGGGGAGCTGTTTTTT	CASSAHSVSTGELFF
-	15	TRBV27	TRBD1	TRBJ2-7	TGTGCCAGCAGTTTATCCCCAGGGGGCTTATACGAGCAGTACTTC	CASSLSPGGLYEQYF
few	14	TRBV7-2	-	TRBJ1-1	TGTGCCAGCAGCTTAGACCGCTGGGGCGGTGAAGCTTTCTTT	CASSLDRWGGEAFF
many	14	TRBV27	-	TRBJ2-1	TGTGCCAGCAGTTCAGGCGCCTCCTACAATGAGCAGTTCTTC	CASSSGASYNEQFF
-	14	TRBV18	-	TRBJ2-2	TGTGCCAGCTCACCGCCACAGAACACCGGGGAGCTGTTTTTT	CASSPPQNTGELFF
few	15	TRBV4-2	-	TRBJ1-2	TGTGCCAGCAGCCAATCCCTGAACTCCAACTATGGCTACACCTTC	CASSQSLNSNYGYTF
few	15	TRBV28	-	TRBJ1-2	TGTGCCAGCAGGAGGGGAAGCTCCCGTAACTATGGCTACACCTTC	CASRRGSSRNYGYTF
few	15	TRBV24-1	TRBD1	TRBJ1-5	TGTGCCACCAGTGAGACAGGGTATGGCAATCAGCCCCAGCATTTT	CATSETGYGNQPQHF
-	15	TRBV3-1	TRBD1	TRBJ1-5	TGTGCCAGCAGCCAAGGGACAGGGGGTGGTCAGCCCCAGCATTTT	CASSQGTGGGQPQHF
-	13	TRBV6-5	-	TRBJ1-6	TGTGCCAGCAGTTACAGCCGGGATTCACCCCTCCACTTT	CASSYSRDSPLHF
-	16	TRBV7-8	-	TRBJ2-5	TGTGCCAGCAGCTCCTTTTTTGCTAGCGACCAAGAGACCCAGTACTTC	CASSSFFASDQETQYF
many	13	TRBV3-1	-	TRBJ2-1	TGTGCCAGCAGGACCACAGGGAACAATGAGCAGTTCTTC	CASRTTGNNEQFF
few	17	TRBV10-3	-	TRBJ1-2	TGTGCCATCAGTGATCCTCCTGGCGTCCGGGGTAACTATGGCTACACCTTC	CAISDPPGVRGNYGYTF
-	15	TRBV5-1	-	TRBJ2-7	TGCGCCAGCAGCCATTCCGGGACGGGCTCCTACGAGCAGTACTTC	CASSHSGTGSYEQYF
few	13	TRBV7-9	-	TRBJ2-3	TGTGCCAGCAGGCATTACTTGGGAGATACGCAGTATTTT	CASRHYLGDTQYF
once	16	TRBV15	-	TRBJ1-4	TGTGCCACCAGCAGACTCCCAGGGGAGTCTAATGAAAAACTGTTTTTT	CATSRLPGESNEKLFF
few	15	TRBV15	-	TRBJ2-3	TGTGCCACCAGCGGATACAGGGGAGGGACAGATACGCAGTATTTT	CATSGYRGGTDTQYF
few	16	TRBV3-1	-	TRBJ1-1	TGTGCCAGCAGCCAAGAGAGGGTGGCGGGGTACACTGAAGCTTTCTTT	CASSQERVAGYTEAFF
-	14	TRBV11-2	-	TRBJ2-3	TGTGCCAGCAGCCCCATCGAGAGCACAGATACGCAGTATTTT	CASSPIESTDTQYF
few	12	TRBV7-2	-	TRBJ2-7	TGTGCCAGCAGCTTAAGGATTCACGAGCAGTACTTC	CASSLRIHEQYF
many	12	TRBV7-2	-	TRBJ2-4	TGTGCCAGCAGCTTAACGCGGGACATTCAGTACTTC	CASSLTRDIQYF
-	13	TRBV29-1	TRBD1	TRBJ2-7	TGCAGCGTTGAACCCGGACAGGGAAGACGGCAGTACTTC	CSVEPGQGRRQYF
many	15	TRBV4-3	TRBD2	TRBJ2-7	TGCGCCAGCAGCCAAGGACTAGCGGCAACCTACGAGCAGTACTTC	CASSQGLAATYEQYF
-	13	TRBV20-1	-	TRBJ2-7	TGCAGTGCTATGGCAGGGATCGTCCACGAGCAGTACTTC	CSAMAGIVHEQYF
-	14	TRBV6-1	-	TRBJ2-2	TGTGCCAGCAGAGTTAACCCGAACACCGGGGAGCTGTTTTTT	CASRVNPNTGELFF
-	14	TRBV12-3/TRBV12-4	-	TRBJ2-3	TGTGCCACCTATTTTAGCGGAGGGTCGGATACGCAGTATTTT	CATYFSGGSDTQYF
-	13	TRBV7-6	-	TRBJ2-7	TGTGCCAGCAGCTCCCGTGGTAGCCGGGAGCAGTACTTC	CASSSRGSREQYF